This TCR beta chain was recorded in a study of PD-L1 blockade in urothelial cancer. At the level of the study: Among blood samples, the median T cell count was 130,000 to 150,000.

Worth noting for this clone: The antigen remains unidentified.

Sample time point: pretreatment peripheral blood. The V segment lost 6 bases and the J segment 0 bases; nucleotides outside the gene matches: 11. Germline CDR1 MNHEY, CDR2 SMNVEV (reference sequence). The CDR3 sequence is 17 residues long. Overall study results and limits: Pretreatment TCR clonality in blood under the median foretold superior survival.

Every PCR was spiked with synthetic TCR analog templates. Repertoires were generated with immunoSEQ multiplex PCR, while TCRdb's copy carries only in-frame clones and drops some. The table lists 75,000 to 95,000 clones, around 81% of them singletons. The chain carries TRBV27 and TRBJ1-1, with 9 positions matching TRBD1. The clonotype comes from a man in his forties with urothelial cancer. Sample: PBMCs, taken around atezolizumab (anti-PD-L1) treatment. The chain's CDR3 is CASRYRGTGTMNTEAFF. DNA for the CDR3: TGTGCCAGCAGGTACCGTGGGACAGGGACCATGAACACTGAAGCTTTCTTT.